One sample yielded the 7 T cell receptor beta chains listed below, sequenced in a study of identical twins. From the 5' RACE reads, TCRdb called clonotypes with MiXCR, one entry per CDR3 protein. This sample carries about 890,000 distinct CDR3 sequences, approximately 13% of them seen once, and the ten largest clones take around 1.6%. This sample also appeared in a second study, on yellow fever vaccine responses in identical twins.

Source material: PBMCs. These TCRs come from a woman between 18 and 29 years old in good health.

This clonotype was counted only a few times. This sequence joins TRBV3-1 and TRBJ2-1; 7 positions match TRBD2. The CDR3 runs 14 residues. The trim removed 2 bases at V and 5 bases at J, leaving 3 bases unmatched. Germline CDR1 LGHDT, CDR2 YNNKEL (reference sequence). DNA of the CDR3: TGTGCCAGCAGCCAACCCGGGACTAACAATGAGCAGTTCTTC. Protein product: CASSQPGTNNEQFF.

The V call is TRBV29-1, the J call TRBJ2-7; 11 nucleotides align to TRBD2. In germline, CDR1 is SQVTM, CDR2 ANQGSEA. This CDR3 is 13 amino acids long. Unmatched junction bases numbered 2, after V lost 4 bases and J lost 3 bases. CDR3: CSVAGTSGYEQYF. CDR3 in DNA: TGCAGCGTTGCAGGGACTAGCGGCTACGAGCAGTACTTC.

This clonotype was observed a handful of times. This sequence joins TRBV20-1 and TRBJ2-1; 11 nucleotides line up with TRBD2. Losses at the gene ends were 1 base for V and 2 bases for J; bases not matched to a gene: 4. The CDR3 has 16 residues. Germline values: CDR1 DFQATT, CDR2 SNEGSKA (reference sequence). The CDR3 DNA is TGCAGTGCTAGAGTTTTAGCGGGAGGGACCTACAATGAGCAGTTCTTC. Its translation is CSARVLAGGTYNEQFF.

This clonotype has a count of ten or more. The rearrangement uses TRBV25-1 and TRBJ2-5, with 9 positions matching TRBD1. Germline loops: CDR1 MGHDK, CDR2 SYGVNS. J was trimmed by 4 bases and V by 6 bases; bases with no gene match: 6. The CDR3 has 14 amino acids. The CDR3 loop is CASRPQGARETQYF. The CDR3, as DNA: TGTGCCAGCAGACCACAGGGGGCAAGAGAGACCCAGTACTTC.

In its sample, this clonotype was seen a few times. The chain employs TRBV6-2 or TRBV6-3 and TRBJ2-2; D gene unclear. CDR1 and CDR2 from the germline V gene are MNHEY and SVGEGT. There are 15 residues in the CDR3. V was shortened by 4 bases and J by 4 bases, with 13 bases between the two germline ends. The CDR3 reads CASSSYQTPTGELFF. The CDR3 DNA sequence: TGTGCCAGCAGTTCATATCAAACTCCCACCGGGGAGCTGTTTTTT.

This clonotype was observed a handful of times. The chain is built from TRBV18 and TRBJ2-6; 7 bases are shared with TRBD1. There are 18 residues in the CDR3. From germline, CDR1 is KGHSH and CDR2 LQKENI. After removal of 6 bases from V and 0 bases from J, the junction contained 11 bases not matched to a gene. CDR3 amino acids: CASSEQGIPSSGANVLTF. DNA of the CDR3: TGTGCCAGCTCCGAACAGGGGATCCCTTCCTCTGGGGCCAACGTCCTGACTTTC.

The sample holds a few counts of this clonotype. The rearrangement links TRBV20-1 to TRBJ1-5; a possible D gene is TRBD1 (6 bases). Trimming took off 0 bases at V and 1 base at J, with 13 bases between the two ends. The CDR3 has 16 residues. Germline CDR1 is DFQATT and CDR2 is SNEGSKA (reference sequence). In DNA form, the CDR3 reads TGCAGTGCTAGAGATCCGGGGCAGGGGAGCAATCAGCCCCAGCATTTT. This gives the protein CSARDPGQGSNQPQHF.